This TCR beta chain was sequenced for a study of blood T cell repertoires in COVID-19. Study details: Some COVID-19 samples were acute and others convalescent; all came from the United States, Italy and Spain. Nucleic acid was either cDNA or gDNA, and it came from T cells, B-cell-depleted T cells, or PBMCs.

Germline assignment: CDR1 KGHDR and CDR2 SFDVKD. V lost 9 bases and J lost 2, with 13 bases in between. This CDR3 comprises 14 residues. In the study's own analysis: Using reference gene primer amplification, nucleated cell counts were estimated. The assay was immunoSEQ multiplex PCR, and TCRdb's table has in-frame clones only and misses some. The DNA gave D and trimming, while V, J and clone size come from that table. The table includes about 250,000 clones, about four fifths detected once. The sample taken for sequencing was peripheral blood. The sequence came from a man older than 75 with acute or convalescent COVID-19. V is TRBV24-1 and J is TRBJ2-1, with D tentatively TRBD1 (6 bases). The CDR3 protein is CATSLKGAYNEQFF. The CDR3 DNA sequence: TGTGCCACCTCACTAAAGGGGGCCTACAATGAGCAGTTCTTC.